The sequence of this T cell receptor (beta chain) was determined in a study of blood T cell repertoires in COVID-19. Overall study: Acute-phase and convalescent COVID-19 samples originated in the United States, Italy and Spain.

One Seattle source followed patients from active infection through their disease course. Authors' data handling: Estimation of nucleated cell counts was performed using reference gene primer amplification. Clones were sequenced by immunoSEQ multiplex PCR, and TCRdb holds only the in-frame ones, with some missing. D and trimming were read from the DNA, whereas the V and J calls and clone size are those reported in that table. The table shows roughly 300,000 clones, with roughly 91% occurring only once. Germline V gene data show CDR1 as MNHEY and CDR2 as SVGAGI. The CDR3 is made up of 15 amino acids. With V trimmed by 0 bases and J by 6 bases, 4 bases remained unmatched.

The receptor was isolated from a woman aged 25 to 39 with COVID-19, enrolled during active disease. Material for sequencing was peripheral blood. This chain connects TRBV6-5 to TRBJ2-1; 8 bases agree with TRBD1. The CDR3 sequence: CASSYSRTGTNEQFF. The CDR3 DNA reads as TGTGCCAGCAGTTACTCCCGGACAGGGACCAATGAGCAGTTCTTC.